Listed below are T cell receptor beta chains from one sample, sequenced in a study of OX40 agonist ivuxolimab in advanced cancers. Sequencing was performed with immunoSEQ multiplex PCR; in TCRdb, only in-frame clones are kept and a portion is missing. The sample records tens of thousands of clones, approximately 90% being singletons. This sample comprised CD4+ or CD8+ T cells sorted from blood, obtained in a trial of the OX40 agonist ivuxolimab. These TCRs come from an adult with an advanced solid tumor such as melanoma, head and neck, liver or kidney cancer. The CDR3 runs from the conserved cysteine through the conserved F or W. D genes are given only for firm matches. Clone size is not always given. Where it is, it says once, few, many or a class for expanded clones.

CASSLGSNQPQHF	TGTGCCAGCAGTTTGGGCAGCAATCAGCCCCAGCATTTT	TRBJ1-5	-	-	TRBV27
CASSLGRYNEQFF	TGTGCCAGCAGTTTAGGCAGGTACAATGAGCAGTTCTTC	TRBJ2-1	-	-	TRBV27
CASSGLRQGSRGPEAFF	TGTGCCAGTAGTGGTCTGCGGCAGGGGAGTCGAGGCCCAGAAGCTTTCTTT	TRBJ1-1	-	-	TRBV19
CASSPGEYGNTEAFF	TGTGCCAGCAGCCCAGGTGAGTACGGGAACACTGAAGCTTTCTTT	TRBJ1-1	-	-	TRBV9
CASREGSYEQYF	TGCGCCAGCAGAGAGGGGTCCTACGAGCAGTACTTC	TRBJ2-7	-	-	TRBV5-1
CAWSLGGGELFF	TGTGCCTGGAGTCTGGGGGGCGGGGAGCTGTTTTTT	TRBJ2-2	-	-	TRBV30
CAWSGQGYEQYF	TGTGCCTGGAGCGGGCAGGGGTACGAGCAGTACTTC	TRBJ2-7	once	-	TRBV30
CASSVEAGGYEQYF	TGTGCCAGCAGCGTAGAAGCAGGGGGCTACGAGCAGTACTTC	TRBJ2-7	-	TRBD1	TRBV9
CASSGSGRAPGELFF	TGTGCCAGCAGCGGTAGCGGGAGGGCCCCCGGGGAGCTGTTTTTT	TRBJ2-2	once	TRBD2	TRBV9
CASSLRGGSGSYNEQFF	TGCGCCAGCAGCTTACGGGGCGGCAGTGGTTCCTACAATGAGCAGTTCTTC	TRBJ2-1	-	-	TRBV5-1
CASSLVGANTEAFF	TGTGCCAGCAGCTTAGTCGGAGCGAACACTGAAGCTTTCTTT	TRBJ1-1	-	-	TRBV13
CASNLWSFGTEAFF	TGTGCCAGTAACTTGTGGAGCTTCGGCACTGAAGCTTTCTTT	TRBJ1-1	-	-	TRBV19
CASRLGFYDRANPYEQYF	TGTGCCAGCCGCCTGGGCTTTTATGACAGGGCAAATCCCTACGAGCAGTACTTC	TRBJ2-7	-	TRBD1	TRBV5-8
CASSLGLEQYF	TGTGCCAGCAGCCTAGGGCTCGAGCAGTACTTC	TRBJ2-7	many	-	TRBV11-2
CASSDLVSSYTF	TGTGCCAGCAGTGATTTAGTATCGAGCTACACCTTC	TRBJ1-2	-	-	TRBV6-1
CASSLAGTLNEQYF	TGTGCCAGCAGCTTGGCAGGTACCTTGAACGAGCAGTACTTC	TRBJ2-7	once	-	TRBV5-6
CASSVWVDSNTGELFF	TGTGCCAGCAGTGTTTGGGTTGATTCAAACACCGGGGAGCTGTTTTTT	TRBJ2-2	-	-	TRBV6-1
CASRKGGGANNSPLHF	TGTGCCAGCCGTAAAGGAGGGGGCGCGAATAATTCACCCCTCCACTTT	TRBJ1-6	once	TRBD1	TRBV27
CASSLDRADRPRVEQYF	TGTGCCAGCAGCCTGGACAGGGCGGACAGGCCTCGAGTCGAGCAGTACTTC	TRBJ2-7	-	TRBD1	TRBV7-8
CASSLGEGVVLTEAFF	TGTGCCAGCAGCTTGGGCGAGGGGGTGGTACTCACTGAAGCTTTCTTT	TRBJ1-1	-	-	TRBV5-4
CATSAQGAYGYTF	TGTGCCACCAGCGCACAGGGGGCCTATGGCTACACCTTC	TRBJ1-2	-	TRBD1	TRBV15
CASSARRGKWARNTGELFF	TGTGCCAGCAGTGCTCGTAGGGGGAAGTGGGCAAGAAACACCGGGGAGCTGTTTTTT	TRBJ2-2	-	-	TRBV6-1
CASNFGTANQPQHF	TGTGCCAGTAATTTCGGAACCGCTAATCAACCCCAGCATTTT	TRBJ1-5	-	-	TRBV19